The clone carrying this T cell receptor beta chain was detected ten times or more. What it binds is not known. Sequence at one end of the junction differs from germline and may be a read error. CDR1 and CDR2 (germline): SGHRS, YFSETQ. The CDR3 is made up of 15 amino acids. This sample's TCRbeta library carried unique molecular identifier barcodes. TCRdb ran MiXCR on the PCR reads and lists one entry per CDR3 protein. The repertoire holds approximately 240,000 distinct CDR3 sequences, with roughly a tenth as singletons. The data were obtained in a study of T-cell reconstitution after alpha-beta-depleted transplantation in children. General study results and limits: T-cell counts and diversity at one year post-transplant came mainly from newly produced T cells.

The sample consisted of PBMCs, taken before TCRalphabeta/CD19-depleted stem cell transplant. This clonotype originated in a child less than two years old with acute myeloid leukemia, due to receive a stem cell transplant. The chain combines TRBV5-1 with TRBJ1-2; 8 bases align to TRBD1. DNA for the CDR3: TGTGCCAGCAGCCTCGGACAGGGCCTCAACTATGGCTACACCTTC. Amino acid sequence: CASSLGQGLNYGYTF. The whole variable domain, remainder taken from reference TRBV5-1 and TRBJ1-2, is KAGVTQTPRYLIKTRGQQVTLSCSPISGHRSVSWYQQTPGQGLQFLFEYFSETQRNKGNFPGRFSGRQFSNSRSEMNVSTLELGDSALYLCASSLGQGLNYGYTFGSGTRLTVV.